These T cell receptor beta chains were read from a single sample in a study of CXCR3-negative and CXCR3-positive naive CD8 T cells. TCRdb reworked the 5' RACE reads into one entry per CDR3 protein, no DNA. This listing includes tens of thousands of distinct CDR3 sequences. The sequenced sample was memory CD8+ T cells from blood. The source is a human donor in good health. Some clones in this sample may be carry-over from other donors' samples. Both conserved end residues are part of each CDR3. Not every row has a clone size; where given, it reads once, few, many or a size class.

>-|TRBV25-1|TRBJ1-1
CASSEYMGQGAGTEAFF
>-|TRBV5-6|TRBJ2-1
CASSLGAGYNEQFF
>-|TRBV28|TRBJ2-3
CASSLTSGVDTQYF
>-|TRBV20-1|TRBJ2-1
CSAGTSGGIYEQFF
>-|TRBV5-1|TRBJ2-1
CASIRTRTENNEQFF
>-|TRBV12-3/TRBV12-4|TRBJ2-5
CASSSILSTGTQYF
>-|TRBV7-9|TRBJ1-1
CAWGGSNTEAFF
>-|TRBV29-1|TRBJ1-3
CSVEDTGAGNTIYF
>-|TRBV28|TRBJ2-5
CASIQRGRGFLETQYF
>-|TRBV29-1|TRBJ1-1
CSVEDLRVGTEAFF
>-|TRBV11-2|TRBJ2-3
CASSFWGGANTDTQYF
>-|TRBV20-1|TRBJ1-1
CSASRNTEAFF
>-|TRBV29-1|TRBJ2-1
CAAGRSYNEQFF
>-|TRBV20-1|TRBJ1-1
CSARGDRGHLEAFF
>-|TRBV29-1|TRBJ1-2
CSVDRETYGYTF
>-|TRBV20-1|TRBJ1-5
CSARWGNQPQHF
>-|TRBV4-2|TRBJ2-7
CASSETSTYEQYF
>-|TRBV29-1|TRBJ2-3
CSVEGDRVGRDTQYF
>-|TRBV28|TRBJ2-7
CASMDGDRYYEQYF
>-|TRBV7-2|TRBJ1-1
CASSLSPGRWNTEAFF
>-|TRBV28|TRBJ2-2
CASSLGAGGFTPLTGELFF
>-|TRBV7-8|TRBJ2-4
CASSLTGDRGTGGFIQYF
>-|TRBV29-1|TRBJ2-3
CSVVSGAGDTQYF
>-|TRBV20-1|TRBJ1-5
CSATRGNQPQHF
>large|TRBV7-9|TRBJ1-1
CASSLSRTGEAFF
>-|TRBV28|TRBJ2-3
CASSLSGLAGVSTDTQYF